This TCR beta chain was identified in a study of CD8 T cells in ankylosing spondylitis. Overall study results and limits: Reportedly, disease-linked clones are significantly enriched in ankylosing spondylitis patients' matched synovial fluid. Some of the motif variants had earlier been found in reactive arthritis patients' fluid and blood. Clones that were linked to disease were CD8+ and were relatively rare in peripheral blood. Characteristic, it appeared, of ankylosing spondylitis blood was a TCR beta motif of eight highly homologous variants.

In regard to this clonotype: Its antigen is unknown.

Making the TCR beta libraries involved quantitative 5'-RACE with molecular barcodes. TCRdb analysed the 5' RACE reads with MiXCR anew, one entry per CDR3 protein. This table has hundreds of thousands of distinct CDR3 sequences, 17% appearing once. This clonotype was sampled from a male donor with ankylosing spondylitis. The sample consisted of blood, either unsorted or a sorted T cell fraction (not recorded which).

This chain's CDR3 is CASSPLDSSFSVQYF. The CDR3 DNA is TGTGCCAGCAGTCCCTTAGATAGCTCCTTCTCCGTGCAGTACTTC. This rearrangement joins TRBV12-3 or TRBV12-4 to TRBJ2-7, with unresolved D. The germline V and J ends were trimmed by 5 bases and 9 bases, with 23 bases remaining between them. This CDR3 is 15 amino acids long.